This TCR beta chain appears in the sequencing data of a study of blood T cell repertoires in COVID-19 (dated by TCRdb to the early 2020s). Regarding the research as a whole: Samples covering the acute and convalescent phases of COVID-19 were provided by collaborators in the United States, Italy and Spain. The repertoires were released in a freely available public database intended as a resource for research on the immune response to SARS-CoV-2. Sample metadata almost always included a de-identified subject ID, COVID-19 status, age in years and sex. Samples were obtained from the ongoing ImmuneRACE study (first 160 participants) and from about 1,300 subjects provided by 6 global collaborators. The material from the prospective study consisted of cDNA or gDNA derived from T cells, B-cell-depleted T cells, or PBMCs. HLA class I and class II types, where available, came from metadata supplied by the sample provider rather than from assay-based typing. Deeply sampled blood TCRbeta repertoires from subjects exposed to, actively infected with, or recovered from COVID-19 were included in the dataset.

TCRbeta CDR3 regions were amplified from genomic DNA using the immunoSEQ Assay, a bias-controlled multiplex PCR. The authors' pipeline ran thus. Nucleated cell counts per sample were estimated from amplification of reference gene primers within the assay. Sequence reads were collapsed and filtered to measure the absolute abundance of every unique TCRbeta CDR3 rearrangement. Productive Simpson clonality was computed per sample as the square root of Simpson's diversity index over productive rearrangements. The table was pulled from immuneACCESS by TCRdb, which kept in-frame rearrangements only. Such tables lose some clones; where checked, under half of the loss comes from unresolved V genes, and the rest has no known cause. V, J and clone size are taken as reported in that table, and D and trimming were inferred from the DNA itself. The sample has 200,000 to 300,000 clones on record, roughly 85% of them singletons. The ten largest make up approximately 8.6% of the sample.

CDR1 SQVTM and CDR2 ANQGSEA were looked up in the germline V gene. Inclusive of the bounding cysteine and phenylalanine, the CDR3 is 13 residues long. The DNA shown is the 39-base CDR3, in frame from base 1. Here V drops 7 bases and J drops 7 bases, and the junction holds 4 bases not matched to any gene. With regard to this clone: What this receptor recognizes is not known. No per-base quality is available; no much larger clone lies one base away.

Participants in the prospective study were enrolled through a virtual design, were aged roughly 18 to 100 years, and lived in 24 United States geographic areas. To assign participants to cohorts, the prospective study relied on clinical history that participants themselves reported in a screening survey and a study questionnaire. In the prospective study, mobile phlebotomists collected whole blood, serum and a nasopharyngeal or oropharyngeal swab from each participant. Over a roughly two-month period, participants in the prospective study had the option of providing additional blood draws and questionnaires. Before DNA extraction, prospective study blood samples were shipped either frozen or at room temperature. Findings and caveats that apply to the study as a whole: Clinical and demographic metadata were provided uncurated, with the amount varying by source and participant.

This sequence uses TRBV29-1 and TRBJ2-5; 15 bases in between match TRBD2. Sequenced input: PBMCs or T cells enriched from blood (not recorded which). The TCR originated in a woman aged 45-59 years with acute COVID-19. The CDR3 has the sequence CSAGTSGGRTQYF. The DNA is as follows: TGCAGCGCCGGGACTAGCGGGGGGAGGACCCAGTACTTC. Where the CDR3 stops, the reference TRBV29-1 and TRBJ2-5 genes take over; the full variable domain is SAVISQKPSRDICQRGTSLTIQCQVDSQVTMMFWYRQQPGQSLTLIATANQGSEATYESGFVIDKFPISRPNLTFSTLTVSNMSPEDSSIYLCSAGTSGGRTQYFGPGTRLLVL.